This TCR beta chain was retrieved from a study of T-cell reconstitution after alpha-beta-depleted transplantation in children. Findings and caveats of the study: Several hundred expanded graft clones reportedly gave rise to the alpha-beta T cells present about two months after transplant. Surviving recipient T cells and intrathymic progenitors accounted for some patients' high TCRbeta diversity at day 60. T-cell numbers and diversity one year post-transplant derived largely from freshly generated T cells.

Unique molecular identifiers tagged the TCRbeta library. TCRdb analysed the PCR reads with MiXCR anew, one entry per CDR3 protein. The table lists about 830,000 distinct CDR3 sequences, roughly 15% of them singletons. This clonotype was counted a few times. Its antigen is still unknown. Germline-derived CDR1 and CDR2 are SEHNR and FQNEAQ (reference sequence). V shed 7 bases and J shed 6 bases, with 14 bases lying between them. The CDR3 length is 13 residues. The material was PBMCs, mostly from graft donor cells, obtained 360 days after TCRalphabeta/CD19-depleted stem cell transplant. The source of this sequence is a male patient younger than 18 who had a stem cell transplant for acute lymphoblastic leukemia, so the T cells may come from the graft donor. V gene TRBV7-9 combines with J gene TRBJ2-3; D is undetermined. The CDR3: CASIRALRDTQYF. In nucleotides, the CDR3 is TGTGCCAGCATCCGGGCCCTTCGCGATACGCAGTATTTT.